This entry describes one T cell receptor beta chain. The antigen it recognizes is unknown. No much larger clone is present one base from it, and per-base qualities are unavailable. V lost 4 bases and J lost 0 bases; the stretch between them is 10 bases long. The CDR3 goes from the cysteine to the phenylalanine over 14 residues. CDR3 DNA only is kept here, 42 bases in frame from base 1. The germline V gene encodes CDR1 GTSNPN and CDR2 SVGIG (reference sequence). The data stem from a study of shared clonotypes between healthy human individuals (dated by TCRdb to about 2020). Background for the entire study: A few men and two women, aged 18 to 49 years, made up the cohort. Per donor, three plates each were used for CD4 naive and CD4 memory, two for CD8 naive, and one for CD8 memory. The study deeply sequenced blood TCR repertoires of several healthy adults to estimate repertoire size and the extent of clonotype sharing between individuals. To increase sequencing depth and limit assay-specific biases, different laboratories used diverse techniques to prepare libraries and sequence TCR repertoires. Leukapheresis yielded between about 0.94 and 9 billion PBMCs per donor. Summary of the overall study and its limitations: Because the study included only a small number of donors, the genetic and exposure-history diversity represented was limited. Incomplete sequencing was indicated by rarefaction of sorted-subset datasets, despite the large sequencing depth. Sampling was restricted to blood, and TCR repertoires in tissue are likely to differ from TCR repertoires in blood. Higher generation probabilities were observed for clonotypes shared by all four sorted-subset donors than for non-shared clonotypes. Naive subsets generally had larger estimated clonotype richness than memory subsets. Across a few donors, approximately 5% of naive CD4, 3% to 3.5% of naive CD8, approximately 2.5% of memory CD4, and about 0.4% of memory CD8 clonotypes were shared. Pairwise subsampling indicated that sequencing depth was expected to affect the degree of clonotype sharing among donors.

CD8 naive samples were obtained by positive selection for CCR7 among CD45RO-negative cells, yielding a CD45RA+CCR7+ population from which TemRA cells were excluded. The donors were healthy, HIV-negative adults with no recently reported acute infections or vaccinations. Every donor was a Caucasian adult living in Nashville, Tennessee, USA. Blood was collected by leukapheresis, and PBMCs were isolated by Ficoll-Histopaque density gradient centrifugation and then cryopreserved in liquid nitrogen vapor phase. Analytical flow cytometry was used to check the purity and quantity of each magnetically sorted T cell population. Genomic DNA was isolated from every sorted fraction and measured by UV absorbance on a Nanodrop 2000c. Using the deep immunoSEQ assay, TCR CDR3 regions were amplified from genomic DNA by multiplex PCR. Extracted genomic DNA from each cell subset was distributed evenly across all wells of several immunoSEQ 96-well plates, and each plate was treated as a replicate. Each replicate PCR for sorted subsets received around 0.2 ug genomic DNA, equal to about 29,000 T cell genomes. Purified libraries were quantified with a Qubit 3.0 fluorometer, sized on a Bioanalyzer 2100, and re-quantified with the KAPA Library Quantification kit. Every immunoSEQ 96-well plate was sequenced on a dedicated single-read 150-cycle Illumina NextSeq 550 flow cell. Processing in the source paper ran as follows. Because only junctional sequences without quality scores were contained in the immunoSEQ output, filtering matching that applied to full-length reads could not be performed. Sequences were annotated with PyIR, a Python wrapper for IgBLAST v1.9, using IMGT germline references to assign V/J genes and CDR3. Reads with weak V/J assignments (E-value above 1e-6), missing CDR3, stop codons, out-of-frame junctions, or ambiguous translated residues were removed. A V3J clonotype was defined by an identical inferred V gene, J gene, and CDR3 amino acid sequence. Percentage overlap between repertoires was calculated by dividing the number of shared unique clonotypes by the size of the smaller repertoire. Richness of each repertoire was evaluated using RTK rarefaction, the Chao1 estimator, and Recon v2.1 estimates of unobserved clonotypes. OLGA was used to compute generation probabilities for all TCRbeta clonotypes that the gDNA method yielded from a handful of donors. Imported from immuneACCESS, the table was reduced by TCRdb to in-frame sequences with V and J called. These copies leave out some clones; in studies compared against another copy, an unresolved V gene accounts for under half, and the cause of the remainder is not known. The V and J calls and the clone size are those of that table, but D and trimming were determined from the DNA. The sample includes more than 2 million clones, with around 96% observed a single time. The top ten clonotypes cover around 1.1% of the sample.

This TCR was recovered from a man in his late teens or twenties in good health. Recombination joined TRBV30 with TRBJ1-3; TRBD1 is possibly the D segment (6 matching bases). Sequencing used naive CD8+ T cells sorted from blood. The cell subset or site label, read with the paper, signifies: CD45RA+CCR7+. CDR3 sequence: CAWTTGSSGNTIYF. The base sequence is TGTGCCTGGACTACAGGGAGCTCTGGAAACACCATATATTTT.